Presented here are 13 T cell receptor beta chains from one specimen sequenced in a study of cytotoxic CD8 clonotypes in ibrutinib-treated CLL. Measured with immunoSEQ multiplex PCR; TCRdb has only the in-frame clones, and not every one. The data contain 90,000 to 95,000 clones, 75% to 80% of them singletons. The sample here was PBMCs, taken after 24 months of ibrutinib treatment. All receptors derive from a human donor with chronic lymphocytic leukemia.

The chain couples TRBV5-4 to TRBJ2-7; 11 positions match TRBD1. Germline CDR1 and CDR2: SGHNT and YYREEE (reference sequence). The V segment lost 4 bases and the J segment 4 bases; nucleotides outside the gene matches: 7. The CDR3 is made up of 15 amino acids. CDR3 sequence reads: CASSGTGQGGYEQYF. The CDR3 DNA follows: TGTGCCAGCAGCGGAACGGGACAGGGGGGGTACGAGCAGTACTTC.

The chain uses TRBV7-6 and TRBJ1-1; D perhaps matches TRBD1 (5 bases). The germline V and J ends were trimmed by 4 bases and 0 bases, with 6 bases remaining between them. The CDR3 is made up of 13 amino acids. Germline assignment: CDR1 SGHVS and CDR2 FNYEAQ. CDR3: CASSSTVNTEAFF. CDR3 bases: TGTGCCAGCAGCTCGACAGTGAACACTGAAGCTTTCTTT.

CDR3 nucleotides: TGTGCCAGCAGCGGGAACACAGATACGCAGTATTTT. Protein: CASSGNTDTQYF. The rearrangement joins TRBV6-6 to TRBJ2-3; weak D call: TRBD2 (5 bases). The length of the CDR3 is 12 residues. Trimming stripped 6 bases from V and 2 bases from J, with 6 bases between. In germline, CDR1 is MNHNY, CDR2 SVGAGI (reference sequence).

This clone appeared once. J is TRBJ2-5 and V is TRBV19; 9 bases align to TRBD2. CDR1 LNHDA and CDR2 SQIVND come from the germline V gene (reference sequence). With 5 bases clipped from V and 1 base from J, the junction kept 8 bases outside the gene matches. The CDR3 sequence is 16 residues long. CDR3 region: CASSSPPSGTQETQYF. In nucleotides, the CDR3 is TGTGCCAGTAGTTCCCCCCCTAGCGGGACCCAAGAGACCCAGTACTTC. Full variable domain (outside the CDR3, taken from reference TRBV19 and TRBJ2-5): DGGITQSPKYLFRKEGQNVTLSCEQNLNHDAMYWYRQDPGQGLRLIYYSQIVNDFQKGDIAEGYSVSREKKESFPLTVTSAQKNPTAFYLCASSSPPSGTQETQYFGPGTRLLVL.

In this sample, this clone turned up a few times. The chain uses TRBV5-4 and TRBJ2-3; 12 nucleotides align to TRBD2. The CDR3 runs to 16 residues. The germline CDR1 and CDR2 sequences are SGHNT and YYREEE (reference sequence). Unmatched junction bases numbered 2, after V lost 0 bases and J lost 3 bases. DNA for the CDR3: TGTGCCAGCAGCTTGGCCGGGACTAGCGGGACAGATACGCAGTATTTT. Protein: CASSLAGTSGTDTQYF.

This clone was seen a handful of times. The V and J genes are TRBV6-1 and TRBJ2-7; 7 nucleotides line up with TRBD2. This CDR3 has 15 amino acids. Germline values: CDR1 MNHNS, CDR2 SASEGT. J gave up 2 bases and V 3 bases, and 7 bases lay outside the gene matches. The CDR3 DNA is TGTGCCAGCAGTGATTTTGCGGGAGCTGCCTACGAGCAGTACTTC. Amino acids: CASSDFAGAAYEQYF.

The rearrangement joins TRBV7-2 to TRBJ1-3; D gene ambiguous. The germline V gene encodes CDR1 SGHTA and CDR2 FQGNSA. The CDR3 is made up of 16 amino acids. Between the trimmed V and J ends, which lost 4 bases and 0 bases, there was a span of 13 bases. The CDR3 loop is CASSSPGGNSGNTIYF. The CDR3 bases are TGTGCCAGCAGCTCCCCGGGAGGGAACTCTGGAAACACCATATATTTT.

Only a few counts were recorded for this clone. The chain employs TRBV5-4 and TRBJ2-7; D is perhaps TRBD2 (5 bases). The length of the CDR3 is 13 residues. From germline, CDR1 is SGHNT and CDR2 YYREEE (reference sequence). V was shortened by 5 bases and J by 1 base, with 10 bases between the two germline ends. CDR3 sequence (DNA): TGTGCCAGCAGAGACGGACTGTCCTACGAGCAGTACTTC. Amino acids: CASRDGLSYEQYF.

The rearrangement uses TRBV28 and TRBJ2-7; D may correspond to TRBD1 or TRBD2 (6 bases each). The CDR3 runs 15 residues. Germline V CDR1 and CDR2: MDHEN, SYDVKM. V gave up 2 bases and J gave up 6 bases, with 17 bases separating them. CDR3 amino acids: CASSLLGGAQSEQYF. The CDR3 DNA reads TGTGCCAGCAGTTTACTCGGGGGCGCTCAGTCCGAGCAGTACTTC.

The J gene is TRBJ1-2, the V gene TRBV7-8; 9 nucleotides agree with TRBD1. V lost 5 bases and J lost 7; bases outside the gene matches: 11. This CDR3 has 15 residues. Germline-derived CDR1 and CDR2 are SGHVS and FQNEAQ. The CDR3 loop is CASSPADRGLSGYTF. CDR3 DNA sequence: TGTGCCAGCAGCCCGGCCGACAGGGGGTTGAGTGGCTACACCTTC.

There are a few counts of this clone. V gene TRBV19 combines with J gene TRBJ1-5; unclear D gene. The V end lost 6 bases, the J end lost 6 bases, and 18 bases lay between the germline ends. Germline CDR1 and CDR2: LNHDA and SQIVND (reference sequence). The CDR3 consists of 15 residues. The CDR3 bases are TGTGCCAGTAGCACCCTAGGATCCCGAGGTCAGCCCCAGCATTTT. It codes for CASSTLGSRGQPQHF.

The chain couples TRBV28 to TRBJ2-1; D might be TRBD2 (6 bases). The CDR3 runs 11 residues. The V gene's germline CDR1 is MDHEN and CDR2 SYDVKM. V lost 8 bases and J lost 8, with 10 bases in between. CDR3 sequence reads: CASRGFYEQFF. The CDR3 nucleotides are TGTGCCAGCCGGGGGTTCTATGAGCAGTTCTTC.

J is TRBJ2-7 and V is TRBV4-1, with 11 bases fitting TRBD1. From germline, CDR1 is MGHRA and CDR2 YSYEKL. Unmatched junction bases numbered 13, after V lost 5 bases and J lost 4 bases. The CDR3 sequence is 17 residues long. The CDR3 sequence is CASSFARTGGAEYEQYF. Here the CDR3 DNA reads TGCGCCAGCAGCTTTGCCCGGACAGGGGGCGCGGAGTACGAGCAGTACTTC.